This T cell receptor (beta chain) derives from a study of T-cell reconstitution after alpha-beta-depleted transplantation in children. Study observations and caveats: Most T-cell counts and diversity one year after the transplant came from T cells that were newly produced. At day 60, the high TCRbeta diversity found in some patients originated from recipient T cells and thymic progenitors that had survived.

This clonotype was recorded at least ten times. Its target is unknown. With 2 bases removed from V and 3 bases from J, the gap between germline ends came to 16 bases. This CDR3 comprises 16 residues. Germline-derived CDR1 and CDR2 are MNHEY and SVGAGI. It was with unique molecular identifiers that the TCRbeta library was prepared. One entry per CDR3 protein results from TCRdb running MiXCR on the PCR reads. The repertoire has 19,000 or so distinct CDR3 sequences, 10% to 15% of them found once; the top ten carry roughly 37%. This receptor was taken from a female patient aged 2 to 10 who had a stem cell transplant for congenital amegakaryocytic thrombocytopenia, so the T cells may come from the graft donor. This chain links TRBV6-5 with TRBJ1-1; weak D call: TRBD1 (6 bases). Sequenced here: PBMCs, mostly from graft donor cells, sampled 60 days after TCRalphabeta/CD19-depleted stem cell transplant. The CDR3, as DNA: TGTGCCAGCAGTTACGCTAGACAGGCGGGGGACACTGAAGCTTTCTTT. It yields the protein CASSYARQAGDTEAFF.